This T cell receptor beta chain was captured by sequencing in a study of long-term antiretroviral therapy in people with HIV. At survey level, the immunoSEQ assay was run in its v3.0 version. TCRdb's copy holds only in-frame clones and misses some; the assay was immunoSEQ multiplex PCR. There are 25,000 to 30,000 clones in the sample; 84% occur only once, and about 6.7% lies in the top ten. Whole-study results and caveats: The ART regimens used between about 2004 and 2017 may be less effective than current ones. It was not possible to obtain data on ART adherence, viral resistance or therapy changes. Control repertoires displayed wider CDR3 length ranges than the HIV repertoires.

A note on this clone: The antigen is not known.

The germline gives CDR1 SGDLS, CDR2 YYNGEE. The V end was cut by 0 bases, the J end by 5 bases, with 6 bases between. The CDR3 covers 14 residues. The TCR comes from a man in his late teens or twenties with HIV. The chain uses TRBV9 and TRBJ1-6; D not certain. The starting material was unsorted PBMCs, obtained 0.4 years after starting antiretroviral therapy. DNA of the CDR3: TGTGCCAGCAGCGTAGGCGGGAATAATTCACCCCTCCACTTT. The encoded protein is CASSVGGNNSPLHF.